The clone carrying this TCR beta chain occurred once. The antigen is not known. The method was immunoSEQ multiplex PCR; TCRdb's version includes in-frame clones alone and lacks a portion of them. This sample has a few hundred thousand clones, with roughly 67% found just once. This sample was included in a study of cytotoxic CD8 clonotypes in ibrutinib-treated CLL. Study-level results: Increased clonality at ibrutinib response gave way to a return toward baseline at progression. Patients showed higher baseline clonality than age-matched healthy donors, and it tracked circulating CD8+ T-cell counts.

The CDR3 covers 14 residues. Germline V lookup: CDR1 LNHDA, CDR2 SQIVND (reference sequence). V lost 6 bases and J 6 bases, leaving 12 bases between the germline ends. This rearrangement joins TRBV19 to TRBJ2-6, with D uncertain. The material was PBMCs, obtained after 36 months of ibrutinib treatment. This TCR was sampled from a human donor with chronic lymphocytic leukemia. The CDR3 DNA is TGTGCCAGTAGGGGGTACGACCCGGCCAACGTCCTGACTTTC. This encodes CASRGYDPANVLTF.